Presented here are 16 T cell receptor beta chains from one specimen sequenced in a study of OX40 agonist ivuxolimab in advanced cancers. Method: immunoSEQ multiplex PCR; TCRdb's copy keeps in-frame clones and lacks some. The sample shows roughly 60,000 clones, 85% of them seen only once. This material consisted of CD4+ or CD8+ T cells sorted from blood, taken in a trial of the OX40 agonist ivuxolimab. The origin of the receptors is an adult with an advanced solid tumor such as melanoma, head and neck, liver or kidney cancer.

V usage is TRBV19 and J usage is TRBJ1-5; D unresolved. Germline loops: CDR1 LNHDA, CDR2 SQIVND (reference sequence). V lost 3 bases, J lost 6 bases, and 15 bases lay in between. The CDR3 consists of 15 residues. The CDR3, as DNA: TGTGCCAGTAGTATTAGGAAGACCCCCGGTCAGCCCCAGCATTTT. Translated: CASSIRKTPGQPQHF.

The CDR3 region is CASSRGRSYEQYF. The CDR3 DNA reads as TGTGCCAGCAGCCGTGGCAGATCCTACGAGCAGTACTTC. This chain connects TRBV5-6 to TRBJ2-5; the D is unclear. The J call may not be correct, given that the DNA end is closer to TRBJ2-7. CDR3 size: 13 residues. Germline values: CDR1 SGHDT, CDR2 YYEEEE.

By share, this clone counts as medium-sized (0.01 to 0.1%). The gene calls are TRBV2 and TRBJ1-1; D remains ambiguous. The CDR3 is 13 amino acids. The germline V and J ends were trimmed by 7 bases and 8 bases, with 17 bases remaining between them. Germline V gives CDR1 SNHLY, CDR2 FYNNEI. The CDR3 here is CASNSVRADEAFF. The CDR3 DNA reads as TGTGCCAGCAACTCCGTAAGGGCAGACGAAGCTTTCTTT. Drawing the rest from reference TRBV2 and TRBJ1-1, the complete variable domain is EPEVTQTPSHQVTQMGQEVILRCVPISNHLYFYWYRQILGQKVEFLVSFYNNEISEKSEIFDDQFSVERPDGSNFTLKIRSTKLEDSAMYFCASNSVRADEAFFGQGTRLTVV.

This rearrangement joins TRBV19 to TRBJ1-4; 8 nucleotides agree with TRBD1. Germline V gene sequence: CDR1 LNHDA, CDR2 SQIVND (reference sequence). The trim removed 9 bases at V and 8 bases at J, leaving 17 bases unmatched. The CDR3 spans 16 residues. The CDR3 DNA is TGTGCCAGCCGGCGGACAGGGAGGGATCGGATCGAAAAACTGTTTTTT. It codes for CASRRTGRDRIEKLFF.

V is TRBV28 and J is TRBJ1-2, with D maybe TRBD1 (6 bases). The CDR3 has 14 amino acids. From germline, CDR1 is MDHEN and CDR2 SYDVKM. The V end was cut by 7 bases, the J end by 4 bases, with 16 bases between. The CDR3 nucleotides are TGTGCCAGCAAGGAGAACAGGGTTACCTATGGCTACACCTTC. This codes for CASKENRVTYGYTF.

The chain is built from TRBV7-8 and TRBJ2-1; D may correspond to TRBD1 or TRBD2 (6 bases each). CDR3 length: 14 residues. Germline loops: CDR1 SGHVS, CDR2 FQNEAQ. Trimming cost V 3 bases and J 10 bases, with 16 bases left between them. The chain's CDR3 is CASSLKPSGGEQFF. As DNA, the CDR3 is TGTGCCAGCAGCTTGAAGCCCTCCGGGGGCGAGCAGTTCTTC.

The CDR3 sequence: CASSAPHATNEKLFF. In DNA form, the CDR3 reads TGTGCCAGTAGTGCACCACACGCAACTAATGAAAAACTGTTTTTT. The V call is TRBV19, the J call TRBJ1-4, with D unclear. CDR3 size: 15 residues. Trimming left V 5 bases short and J 0 bases short, with 10 bases between. Germline V gives CDR1 LNHDA, CDR2 SQIVND (reference sequence).

The chain links TRBV5-8 to TRBJ2-7; 8 bases are a match to TRBD1. With V trimmed by 0 bases and J by 0 bases, 8 bases remained unmatched. This CDR3 contains 17 residues. Per germline, CDR1 SGHTS and CDR2 YDEGEE. The DNA for the CDR3 is TGTGCCAGCAGCTTGGCCAGGGGGCCAGGATACTCCTACGAGCAGTACTTC. Amino acids: CASSLARGPGYSYEQYF.

The rearrangement uses TRBV5-6 and TRBJ2-5; tentative D call: TRBD1 (9 bases). This CDR3 comprises 14 residues. CDR1 is SGHDT, CDR2 YYEEEE, per germline. The ends were cut back, 4 bases at V and 11 bases at J, with 21 bases in the middle. CDR3 nucleotides: TGTGCCAGCAGCCCGGACAGGGGAGCGGGAGAGCAGTACTTC. Amino acids: CASSPDRGAGEQYF.

The chain carries TRBV7-2 and TRBJ2-1; perhaps TRBD1 as D (7 bases). Germline assignment: CDR1 SGHTA and CDR2 FQGNSA. The CDR3 has 13 amino acids. V was shortened by 4 bases and J by 10 bases, with 14 bases between the two germline ends. The DNA for the CDR3 is TGTGCCAGCAGCTCCAGGGGGGTTCGGGAGCAGTTCTTC. It specifies CASSSRGVREQFF.

V gene TRBV27 combines with J gene TRBJ2-2; D is unclear. The V and J ends lost 6 bases and 2 bases respectively, with 7 bases between them. This CDR3 comprises 13 residues. Germline V gene data show CDR1 as MNHEY and CDR2 as SMNVEV (reference sequence). CDR3 region: CASRSDNTGELFF. As DNA, the CDR3 is TGTGCCAGCAGGTCAGATAACACCGGGGAGCTGTTTTTT.

The CDR3 protein is CATSRDLFGGGGTSNQPQHF. The CDR3 DNA is TGTGCCACCAGCAGAGATCTCTTCGGCGGGGGAGGGACTAGCAATCAGCCCCAGCATTTT. The chain recombines TRBV15 with TRBJ1-5; maybe TRBD1 (5 bases). CDR3 length: 20 amino acids. Germline V lookup: CDR1 LNHNV, CDR2 YYDKDF (reference sequence). Trimming stripped 0 bases from V and 0 bases from J, with 21 bases between.

V is TRBV2 and J is TRBJ2-7; no clear D. The CDR3 length is 13 residues. Germline CDR1 is SNHLY and CDR2 is FYNNEI. V was clipped by 3 bases and J by 2 bases, with 8 bases between them. The CDR3 DNA follows: TGTGCCAGCAGTGACTCGTACCCCTACGAGCAGTACTTC. Its translation: CASSDSYPYEQYF.

The rearrangement joins TRBV2 to TRBJ1-4; D is unresolved. Germline-derived CDR1 and CDR2 are SNHLY and FYNNEI. The CDR3 spans 14 residues. Deletions cut 8 bases from V and 0 bases from J, with 10 bases between. The CDR3 bases are TGTGCCAGCGAGATAGGTGCAACTAATGAAAAACTGTTTTTT. Amino acids: CASEIGATNEKLFF. Complete variable domain (other parts from reference TRBV2 and TRBJ1-4): EPEVTQTPSHQVTQMGQEVILRCVPISNHLYFYWYRQILGQKVEFLVSFYNNEISEKSEIFDDQFSVERPDGSNFTLKIRSTKLEDSAMYFCASEIGATNEKLFFGSGTQLSVL.

The chain links TRBV28 to TRBJ2-5; the match to TRBD2 covers 10 bases. With V trimmed by 8 bases and J by 5 bases, 8 bases remained unmatched. Germline loops: CDR1 MDHEN, CDR2 SYDVKM. CDR3 size: 14 residues. CDR3 sequence (DNA): TGTGCCAGCTACGAGCGGGGGGGACGGGAGACCCAGTACTTC. This gives the protein CASYERGGRETQYF.

The rearrangement joins TRBV4-2 to TRBJ1-5; possible D gene TRBD1, 6 bases. The V and J ends lost 4 bases and 6 bases respectively, with 19 bases between them. CDR1 and CDR2 (germline): LGHNA, YNFKEQ. The CDR3 contains 16 residues. The CDR3: CASSRNFAGVGQPQHF. The CDR3 nucleotides are TGTGCCAGCAGCCGAAATTTCGCAGGGGTGGGTCAGCCCCAGCATTTT.